This T cell receptor (beta chain) is drawn from a study of patients and donors after allogeneic stem cell transplantation. TCRdb passed the RT-PCR reads through MiXCR, listing each CDR3 protein once. Counted here are roughly 200,000 distinct CDR3 sequences, around 40% occurring once; the ten biggest clones make up approximately 10%. The CDR3 runs to 14 residues. The germline V and J ends were trimmed by 7 bases and 2 bases, with 14 bases remaining between them. Germline V CDR1 and CDR2: SGHRS, YFSETQ. V and J are TRBV5-1 and TRBJ2-3; D might be TRBD2 (6 bases). The sample consisted of blood, either unsorted or a sorted T cell fraction (not recorded which). The sequence was obtained from a human donor who was either an allogeneic HSCT recipient or a stem cell or donor lymphocyte infusion donor (not recorded which). It is not recorded whose cells these are; they may come from a transplant donor. CDR3 residues: CASFGTGLTDTQYF. CDR3 nucleotide sequence: TGCGCCAGCTTCGGGACTGGCCTCACAGATACGCAGTATTTT.